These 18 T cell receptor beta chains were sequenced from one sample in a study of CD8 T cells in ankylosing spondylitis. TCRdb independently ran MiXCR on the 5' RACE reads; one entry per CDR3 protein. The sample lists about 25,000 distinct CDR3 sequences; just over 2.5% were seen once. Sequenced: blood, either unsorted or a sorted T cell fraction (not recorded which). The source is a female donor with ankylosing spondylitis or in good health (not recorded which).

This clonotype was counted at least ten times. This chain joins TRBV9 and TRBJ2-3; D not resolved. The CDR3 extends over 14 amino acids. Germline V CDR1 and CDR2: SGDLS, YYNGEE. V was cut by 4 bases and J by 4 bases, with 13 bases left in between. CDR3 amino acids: CASSLNRAADTQYF. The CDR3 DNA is TGTGCCAGCAGCCTTAATCGAGCTGCAGATACGCAGTATTTT.

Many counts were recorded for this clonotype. Here the CDR3 reads CASSVAGTSLTDTQYF. The CDR3 nucleotides read TGTGCCAGCAGCGTAGCCGGAACTAGTCTCACAGATACGCAGTATTTT. The chain joins TRBV9 to TRBJ2-3; maybe TRBD2 (5 bases). The ends were cut back, 0 bases at V and 2 bases at J, with 13 bases in the middle. CDR3 length: 16 residues. Germline V lookup: CDR1 SGDLS, CDR2 YYNGEE.

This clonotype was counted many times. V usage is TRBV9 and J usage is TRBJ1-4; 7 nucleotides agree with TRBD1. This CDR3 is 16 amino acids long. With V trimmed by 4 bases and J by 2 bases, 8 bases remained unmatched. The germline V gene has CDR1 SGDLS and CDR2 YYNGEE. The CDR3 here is CASSPHLQGTNEKLFF. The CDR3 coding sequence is TGTGCCAGCAGCCCCCACCTACAGGGGACTAATGAAAAACTGTTTTTT.

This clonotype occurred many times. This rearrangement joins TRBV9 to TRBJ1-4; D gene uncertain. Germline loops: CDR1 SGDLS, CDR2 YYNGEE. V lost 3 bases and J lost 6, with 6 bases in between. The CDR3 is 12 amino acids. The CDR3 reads CASSDDHEKLFF. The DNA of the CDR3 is TGTGCCAGCAGCGACGATCATGAAAAACTGTTTTTT.

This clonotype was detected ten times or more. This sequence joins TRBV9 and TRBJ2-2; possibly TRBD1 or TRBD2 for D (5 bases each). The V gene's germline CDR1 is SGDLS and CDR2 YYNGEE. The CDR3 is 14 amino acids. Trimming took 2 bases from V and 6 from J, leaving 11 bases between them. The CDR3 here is CASSVAGTAGELFF. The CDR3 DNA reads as TGTGCCAGCAGCGTGGCTGGGACCGCCGGGGAGCTGTTTTTT.

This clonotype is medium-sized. The CDR3 loop reads CASSVGRTWGSPLHF. The CDR3 DNA reads as TGTGCCAGCAGCGTAGGAAGGACGTGGGGTTCACCCCTCCACTTT. V is TRBV9 and J is TRBJ1-6; no clear D gene. The V end was cut by 0 bases, the J end by 9 bases, with 13 bases between. Germline lookup yields CDR1 SGDLS and CDR2 YYNGEE. The CDR3 loop spans 15 amino acids.

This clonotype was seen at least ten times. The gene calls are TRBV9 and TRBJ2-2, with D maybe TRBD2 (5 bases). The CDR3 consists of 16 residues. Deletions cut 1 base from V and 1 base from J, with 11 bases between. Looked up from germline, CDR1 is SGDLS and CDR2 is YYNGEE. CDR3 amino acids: CASSVLDGGNTGELFF. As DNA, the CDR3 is TGTGCCAGCAGCGTACTGGATGGAGGGAACACCGGGGAGCTGTTTTTT.

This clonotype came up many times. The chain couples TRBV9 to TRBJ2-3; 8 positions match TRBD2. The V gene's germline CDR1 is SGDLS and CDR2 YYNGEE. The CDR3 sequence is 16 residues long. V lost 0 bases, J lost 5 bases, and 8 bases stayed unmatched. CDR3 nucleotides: TGTGCCAGCAGCGTAGATCGGGGGGGTGGAGGAGATACGCAGTATTTT. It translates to CASSVDRGGGGDTQYF. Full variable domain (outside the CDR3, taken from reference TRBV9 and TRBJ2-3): DSGVTQTPKHLITATGQRVTLRCSPRSGDLSVYWYQQSLDQGLQFLIQYYNGEERAKGNILERFSAQQFPDLHSELNLSSLELGDSALYFCASSVDRGGGGDTQYFGPGTRLTVL.

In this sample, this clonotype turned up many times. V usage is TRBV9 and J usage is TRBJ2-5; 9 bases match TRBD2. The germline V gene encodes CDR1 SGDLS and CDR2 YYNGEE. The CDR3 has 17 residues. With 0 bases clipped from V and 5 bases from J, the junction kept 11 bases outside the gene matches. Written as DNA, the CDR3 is TGTGCCAGCAGCGTAGGTAGTAGCGGGGGTGTGGGGGAGACCCAGTACTTC. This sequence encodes CASSVGSSGGVGETQYF.

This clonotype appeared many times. CDR3 loop: CASSDWGTGGASTEAFF. In DNA, the CDR3 is TGTGCCAGCAGCGACTGGGGGACAGGGGGCGCGAGCACTGAAGCTTTCTTT. The chain links TRBV9 to TRBJ1-1; 12 bases align to TRBD1. Germline values: CDR1 SGDLS, CDR2 YYNGEE. CDR3 length equals 17 residues. Losses at the gene ends were 3 bases for V and 4 bases for J; bases not matched to a gene: 10.

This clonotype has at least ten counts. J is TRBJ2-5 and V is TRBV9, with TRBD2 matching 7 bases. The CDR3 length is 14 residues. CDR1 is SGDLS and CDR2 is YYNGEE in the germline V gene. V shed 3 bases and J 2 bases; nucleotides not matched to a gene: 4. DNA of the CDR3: TGTGCCAGCAGCGCAGGGACTAATCAAGAGACCCAGTACTTC. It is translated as CASSAGTNQETQYF. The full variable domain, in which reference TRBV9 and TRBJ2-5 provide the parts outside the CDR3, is DSGVTQTPKHLITATGQRVTLRCSPRSGDLSVYWYQQSLDQGLQFLIQYYNGEERAKGNILERFSAQQFPDLHSELNLSSLELGDSALYFCASSAGTNQETQYFGPGTRLLVL.

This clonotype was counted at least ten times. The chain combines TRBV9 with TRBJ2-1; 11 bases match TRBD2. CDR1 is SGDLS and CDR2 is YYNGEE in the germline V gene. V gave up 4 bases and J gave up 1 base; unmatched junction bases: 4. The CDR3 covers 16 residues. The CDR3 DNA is TGTGCCAGCAGCCCTCGGACTAGCGGGTCCTACAATGAGCAGTTCTTC. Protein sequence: CASSPRTSGSYNEQFF.

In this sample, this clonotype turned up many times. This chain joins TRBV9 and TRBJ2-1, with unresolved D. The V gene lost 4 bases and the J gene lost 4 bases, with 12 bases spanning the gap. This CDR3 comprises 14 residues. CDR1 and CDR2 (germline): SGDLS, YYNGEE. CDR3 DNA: TGTGCCAGCAGCCCCCCAGGAACATACAATGAGCAGTTCTTC. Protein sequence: CASSPPGTYNEQFF.

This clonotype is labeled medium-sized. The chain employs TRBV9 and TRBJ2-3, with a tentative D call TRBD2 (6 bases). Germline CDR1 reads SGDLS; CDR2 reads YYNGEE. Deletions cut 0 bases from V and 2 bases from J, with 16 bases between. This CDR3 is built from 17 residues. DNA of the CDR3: TGTGCCAGCAGCGTAGAGGGGCGCGGGACCCTCACAGATACGCAGTATTTT. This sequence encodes CASSVEGRGTLTDTQYF.

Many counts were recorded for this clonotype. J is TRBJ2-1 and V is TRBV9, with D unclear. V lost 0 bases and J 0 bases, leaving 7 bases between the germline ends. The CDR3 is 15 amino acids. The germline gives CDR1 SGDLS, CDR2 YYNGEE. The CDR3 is CASSVARDSYNEQFF. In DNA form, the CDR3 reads TGTGCCAGCAGCGTAGCTAGGGACTCCTACAATGAGCAGTTCTTC.

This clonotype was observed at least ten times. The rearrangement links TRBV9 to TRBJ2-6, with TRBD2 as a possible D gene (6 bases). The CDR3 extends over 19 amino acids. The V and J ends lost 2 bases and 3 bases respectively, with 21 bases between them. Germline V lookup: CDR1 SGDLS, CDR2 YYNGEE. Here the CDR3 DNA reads TGTGCCAGCAGCGTGACACTAGCCGGTGGGGGAGTTGGGGCCAACGTCCTGACTTTC. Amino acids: CASSVTLAGGGVGANVLTF.

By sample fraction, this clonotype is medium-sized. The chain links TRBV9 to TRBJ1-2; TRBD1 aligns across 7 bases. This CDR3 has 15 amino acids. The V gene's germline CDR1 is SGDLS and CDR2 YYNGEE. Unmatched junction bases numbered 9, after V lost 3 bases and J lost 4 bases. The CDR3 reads CASSGNRGLTYGYTF. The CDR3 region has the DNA TGTGCCAGCAGCGGTAACAGGGGACTTACCTATGGCTACACCTTC.

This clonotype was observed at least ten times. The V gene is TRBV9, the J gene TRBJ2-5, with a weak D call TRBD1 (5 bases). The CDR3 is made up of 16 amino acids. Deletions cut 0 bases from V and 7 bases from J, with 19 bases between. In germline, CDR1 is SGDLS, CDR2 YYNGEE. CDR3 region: CASSVGDSGFRVTQYF. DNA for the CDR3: TGTGCCAGCAGCGTAGGAGACAGTGGTTTTCGGGTGACCCAGTACTTC.